These 30 T cell receptor beta chains came from one sample sequenced in a study of beta chain features in type 1 diabetes. Investigators reverse transcribed all isolated RNA, so they sequenced expressed TCRB transcripts. The method was immunoSEQ multiplex PCR; TCRdb's version includes in-frame clones alone and lacks a portion of them. The data hold 200,000 to 250,000 clones, with over 65% observed a single time. The material sequenced was naive CD4+ T cells from blood. These receptors came from a man aged 30-40 years in good health.

The V and J genes are TRBV2 and TRBJ2-4, with D uncertain. V gave up 3 bases and J gave up 8 bases, with 14 bases separating them. The V gene's germline CDR1 is SNHLY and CDR2 FYNNEI. This CDR3 comprises 14 residues. CDR3 residues: CASSEARSLDIQYF. The CDR3, as DNA: TGTGCCAGCAGTGAGGCCCGTTCCCTGGACATTCAGTACTTC.

The chain recombines TRBV5-1 with TRBJ1-4, with a weak D call TRBD1 (5 bases). The germline V gene encodes CDR1 SGHRS and CDR2 YFSETQ. The CDR3 runs 15 residues. V was shortened by 4 bases and J by 3 bases, with 13 bases between the two germline ends. The CDR3 is CASSPRRGANEKLFF. The CDR3 coding sequence is TGCGCCAGCAGCCCCAGGCGAGGGGCTAATGAAAAACTGTTTTTT.

The chain recombines TRBV25-1 with TRBJ1-1; D is possibly TRBD1 (6 bases). The germline CDR1 and CDR2 sequences are MGHDK and SYGVNS. The CDR3 runs to 12 residues. Trimming took 4 bases from V and 11 from J, leaving 14 bases between them. CDR3 in amino acids: CASSGKGGSAFF. The CDR3 DNA reads as TGTGCCAGCAGTGGCAAAGGGGGATCTGCTTTCTTT.

The chain couples TRBV30 to TRBJ2-1, with 8 bases aligning to TRBD1. Germline assignment: CDR1 GTSNPN and CDR2 SVGIG (reference sequence). The CDR3 spans 18 residues. The V segment lost 3 bases and the J segment 6 bases; nucleotides outside the gene matches: 19. This CDR3 is CAWRDRDGYRPPRNEQFF. The CDR3 bases are TGTGCCTGGAGGGACAGGGACGGCTACAGGCCGCCCCGCAATGAGCAGTTCTTC.

This clone occurred once. This rearrangement joins TRBV9 to TRBJ2-1, with 12 bases matching TRBD2. V was clipped by 1 base and J by 7 bases; unmatched bases: 9. Germline V gene sequence: CDR1 SGDLS, CDR2 YYNGEE. The CDR3 length is 17 residues. The CDR3 bases are TGTGCCAGCAGCGTAAATCCGGGACTAGCGGGCAATAATGAGCAGTTCTTC. Translating it yields CASSVNPGLAGNNEQFF.

CDR3 sequence: CASSFGWGTEAFF. CDR3 bases: TGTGCCAGCAGTTTTGGATGGGGTACTGAAGCTTTCTTT. V is TRBV13 and J is TRBJ1-1; D gene unclear. Germline V lookup: CDR1 PRHDT, CDR2 FYEKMQ (reference sequence). V shed 6 bases and J shed 5 bases, with 13 bases lying between them. The CDR3 extends over 13 amino acids.

V and J are TRBV7-2 and TRBJ2-5; D remains unclear. Trimming removed 1 base from V and 3 bases from J, with 15 bases in between. Germline CDR1 reads SGHTA; CDR2 reads FQGNSA. The CDR3 has 16 residues. Here the CDR3 DNA reads TGTGCCAGCAGCTTAGTACCAGAACCTCGAGAAGAGACCCAGTACTTC. Translation: CASSLVPEPREETQYF.

V and J are TRBV30 and TRBJ2-3, with D perhaps TRBD2 (6 bases). This CDR3 is 15 amino acids long. CDR1 GTSNPN and CDR2 SVGIG come from the germline V gene (reference sequence). V lost 1 base and J 3 bases, leaving 14 bases between the germline ends. CDR3 nucleotide sequence: TGTGCCTGGAGTGGTAGTCGGGGGAGGACAGATACGCAGTATTTT. Protein: CAWSGSRGRTDTQYF.

A few counts support this clone. This chain connects TRBV4-1 to TRBJ1-4, with D unresolved. The CDR3 is made up of 15 amino acids. Between the trimmed V and J ends, which lost 1 base and 2 bases, there was a span of 8 bases. CDR1 is MGHRA, CDR2 YSYEKL, per germline. CDR3 sequence reads: CASSQAAGTNEKLFF. The CDR3 DNA reads TGCGCCAGCAGCCAAGCCGCGGGGACTAATGAAAAACTGTTTTTT.

This clone was detected once. The chain combines TRBV11-2 with TRBJ2-3, with TRBD2 identical over 12 bases. This CDR3 is 15 amino acids long. CDR1 and CDR2 (germline): SGHAT, FQNNGV. The J segment lost 5 bases and the V segment lost 5 bases, leaving 5 bases of the junction unmatched. This chain's CDR3 is CASSLLAGGRDTQYF. The DNA of the CDR3 is TGTGCCAGCAGCCTTCTAGCGGGAGGGCGAGATACGCAGTATTTT.

This clone was detected only a few times. V is TRBV7-2 and J is TRBJ2-7, with 7 bases aligning to TRBD2. V was clipped by 6 bases and J by 0 bases; unmatched bases: 5. CDR3 size: 14 residues. Germline CDR1 SGHTA, CDR2 FQGNSA. In DNA form, the CDR3 reads TGTGCCAGCAGTCCGGCTAGCGGCTCCTACGAGCAGTACTTC. Its protein product is CASSPASGSYEQYF.

This clone was seen a handful of times. The chain couples TRBV29-1 to TRBJ1-2; unclear D gene. Germline CDR1 is SQVTM and CDR2 is ANQGSEA. This CDR3 is 12 amino acids long. V lost 5 bases to trimming and J lost 2 bases, with 9 bases between them. DNA of the CDR3: TGCAGCGTTCTGGGTGAAAACTATGGCTACACCTTC. Protein: CSVLGENYGYTF.

The V call is TRBV5-1, the J call TRBJ2-1; weak D call: TRBD1 (5 bases). Trimming removed 3 bases at V and 10 bases at J, with 11 bases between. The germline gives CDR1 SGHRS, CDR2 YFSETQ. This CDR3 region has 12 residues. CDR3 sequence (DNA): TGCGCCAGCAGCTCTGCAGGGTTAGAGCAGTTCTTC. This codes for CASSSAGLEQFF.

The chain recombines TRBV10-3 with TRBJ2-7, with TRBD1 identical over 8 bases. Germline V gene sequence: CDR1 ENHRY, CDR2 SYGVKD. The CDR3 covers 14 residues. With V trimmed by 5 bases and J by 1 base, 4 bases remained unmatched. The CDR3 bases are TGTGCCATCAGTCGGGACAGGCAATCCTACGAGCAGTACTTC. Protein sequence: CAISRDRQSYEQYF.

This clone was counted only a few times. The chain recombines TRBV30 with TRBJ2-3; 10 bases align to TRBD2. J gave up 2 bases and V 4 bases, and 12 bases lay outside the gene matches. Germline V CDR1 and CDR2: GTSNPN, SVGIG (reference sequence). The CDR3 extends over 17 amino acids. CDR3 protein: CAWTSTPSGRVTDTQYF. CDR3 nucleotides: TGTGCCTGGACCTCTACCCCCAGCGGGAGGGTCACAGATACGCAGTATTTT.

The chain links TRBV5-1 to TRBJ2-7; possible D gene TRBD1, 5 bases. Germline assignment: CDR1 SGHRS and CDR2 YFSETQ. Trimming removed 0 bases from V and 3 bases from J, with 13 bases in between. CDR3 size: 15 residues. The CDR3 is CASSLGARANYEQYF. The CDR3 nucleotides read TGCGCCAGCAGCTTGGGTGCCAGGGCCAACTACGAGCAGTACTTC.

CDR3 nucleotide sequence: TGTGCCAGCTCACGGGACAGCCCCTACGAGCAGTACTTC. This encodes CASSRDSPYEQYF. The chain couples TRBV18 to TRBJ2-7; 7 nucleotides agree with TRBD1. CDR1 KGHSH and CDR2 LQKENI come from the germline V gene. Unmatched junction bases numbered 2, after V lost 4 bases and J lost 2 bases. There are 13 residues in the CDR3.

This clone was seen more than once but under ten times. The chain links TRBV29-1 to TRBJ2-2; 10 bases fit TRBD2. The V segment lost 7 bases and the J segment 5 bases; nucleotides outside the gene matches: 4. Germline V gene sequence: CDR1 SQVTM, CDR2 ANQGSEA. There are 13 residues in the CDR3. The CDR3, as DNA: TGCAGCGCTAGCGGGAGTGGTACCGGGGAGCTGTTTTTT. It codes for CSASGSGTGELFF.

This chain links TRBV5-4 with TRBJ2-3; 13 positions agree with TRBD2. Looked up from germline, CDR1 is SGHNT and CDR2 is YYREEE (reference sequence). The junction had 8 bases not matched to a gene; V was cut back by 5 bases and J by 5 bases. This CDR3 has 16 amino acids. CDR3 protein: CASSLGLAGELDTQYF. The CDR3 DNA reads TGTGCCAGCAGTCTTGGACTAGCGGGAGAGCTAGATACGCAGTATTTT.

The chain links TRBV27 to TRBJ1-3, with D hard to call. The CDR3 runs to 14 residues. Germline values: CDR1 MNHEY, CDR2 SMNVEV (reference sequence). V lost 0 bases and J lost 2, with 5 bases in between. The CDR3 region has the DNA TGTGCCAGCAGTTTATCAGGTCCTGGAAACACCATATATTTT. Encoded protein: CASSLSGPGNTIYF.

The rearrangement joins TRBV9 to TRBJ2-3; TRBD2 aligns across 11 bases. The junction had 6 bases not matched to a gene; V was cut back by 7 bases and J by 2 bases. The CDR3 sequence is 15 residues long. Germline V CDR1 and CDR2: SGDLS, YYNGEE. The CDR3 spells CASGASGRNTDTQYF. For the CDR3, the DNA is TGTGCCAGCGGTGCTAGCGGGAGGAACACAGATACGCAGTATTTT.

The CDR3 sequence is CAWSHSGANVLTF. Written as DNA, the CDR3 is TGTGCCTGGAGCCATTCTGGGGCCAACGTCCTGACTTTC. The gene calls are TRBV30 and TRBJ2-6; D gene uncertain. Germline CDR1 and CDR2: GTSNPN and SVGIG (reference sequence). This CDR3 comprises 13 residues. With 3 bases removed from V and 1 base from J, the gap between germline ends came to 4 bases.

This sequence joins TRBV29-1 and TRBJ2-7; D gene ambiguous. CDR1 SQVTM and CDR2 ANQGSEA come from the germline V gene. V shed 7 bases and J shed 4 bases, with 14 bases lying between them. There are 12 residues in the CDR3. CDR3: CSATDGGYEQYF. CDR3 sequence (DNA): TGCAGCGCGACGGACGGTGGGTACGAGCAGTACTTC.

The chain has TRBV29-1 and TRBJ1-2, with D unresolved. This CDR3 contains 13 residues. The V gene's germline CDR1 is SQVTM and CDR2 ANQGSEA. V lost 3 bases to trimming and J lost 0 bases, with 8 bases between them. The CDR3 sequence: CSVEEIANYGYTF. The DNA for the CDR3 is TGCAGCGTTGAGGAGATAGCTAACTATGGCTACACCTTC.

The genes are TRBV30 and TRBJ1-4; TRBD1 matches 8 bases. V was pared by 0 bases and J by 4 bases, with 10 bases of the junction left unmatched. Germline V CDR1 and CDR2: GTSNPN, SVGIG (reference sequence). The CDR3 has 17 amino acids. The CDR3 DNA reads as TGTGCCTGGAGTGTCCCCAGGGGGCGTGGAGGTAATGAAAAACTGTTTTTT. This encodes CAWSVPRGRGGNEKLFF.

About this clone: The sample has other DNA sequences that encode this CDR3 too. The chain couples TRBV20-1 to TRBJ2-3; no reliable D call. V shed 6 bases and J shed 2 bases, with 6 bases lying between them. The CDR3 has 11 amino acids. CDR1 DFQATT and CDR2 SNEGSKA come from the germline V gene (reference sequence). CDR3 sequence: CSAPLTDTQYF. The CDR3 DNA follows: TGCAGTGCCCCGCTCACAGATACGCAGTATTTT.

The chain couples TRBV7-9 to TRBJ2-5, with a weak D call TRBD1 (5 bases). Germline V gene sequence: CDR1 SEHNR, CDR2 FQNEAQ (reference sequence). This CDR3 is built from 14 residues. V lost 5 bases, J lost 3 bases, and 13 bases lay in between. The CDR3 nucleotides read TGTGCCAGCAGCATCGACGGCAGGGAAGAGACCCAGTACTTC. This sequence encodes CASSIDGREETQYF.

This clone showed up just once. This rearrangement joins TRBV14 to TRBJ1-2; D remains unclear. Per germline, CDR1 SGHDN and CDR2 FVKESK. Trimming took off 4 bases at V and 4 bases at J, with 10 bases between the two ends. This CDR3 region has 13 residues. In DNA form, the CDR3 reads TGTGCCAGCAGCCCCGGACGGAGCTATGGCTACACCTTC. Amino acids: CASSPGRSYGYTF.

The rearrangement links TRBV30 to TRBJ2-5, with D hard to call. This CDR3 is built from 14 residues. The germline gives CDR1 GTSNPN, CDR2 SVGIG (reference sequence). Trimming took 3 bases from V and 2 from J, leaving 13 bases between them. The CDR3 sequence: CAWRPLHSQETQYF. The CDR3 nucleotides read TGTGCCTGGAGACCTCTTCATTCGCAAGAGACCCAGTACTTC.

The chain is built from TRBV10-3 and TRBJ2-7; D gene ambiguous. The germline CDR1 and CDR2 sequences are ENHRY and SYGVKD. Trimming took off 6 bases at V and 6 bases at J, with 9 bases between the two ends. The CDR3 is 11 amino acids. This CDR3 reads CAIRSRPEQYF. The DNA of the CDR3 is TGTGCCATCAGATCTAGGCCCGAGCAGTACTTC.